This T cell receptor (beta chain) was sequenced during a study of response to subunit inactivated influenza vaccine. This clonotype was picked up many times. Its antigen is currently unknown. Whole-study findings and limits: Each seasonal influenza vaccination, the authors suggested, recruits few new T cells.

One entry per CDR3 protein results from TCRdb running MiXCR on the RT-PCR reads. The sample consists of around 790,000 distinct CDR3 sequences, around 21% of them appearing once. Germline V lookup: CDR1 ENHRY, CDR2 SYGVKD. The CDR3 sequence is 12 residues long. V gave up 10 bases and J gave up 7 bases; unmatched junction bases: 9. The material was PBMCs from blood, obtained around 5 days after vaccination. This TCR derives from a middle-aged man who received an inactivated influenza vaccine. This chain uses TRBV10-3 with TRBJ2-7; 8 positions agree with TRBD1. Here the CDR3 reads CASTGTGGEQYF. CDR3 bases: TGTGCCAGCACCGGGACAGGCGGGGAGCAGTACTTC.